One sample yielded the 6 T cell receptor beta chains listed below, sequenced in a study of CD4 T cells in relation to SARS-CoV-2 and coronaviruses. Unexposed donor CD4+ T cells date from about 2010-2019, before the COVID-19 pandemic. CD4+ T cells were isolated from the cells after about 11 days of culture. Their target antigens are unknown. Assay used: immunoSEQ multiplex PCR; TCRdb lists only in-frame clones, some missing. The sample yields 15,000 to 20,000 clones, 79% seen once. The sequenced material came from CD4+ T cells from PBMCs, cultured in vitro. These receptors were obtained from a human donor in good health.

The CDR3 DNA is TGTGCCAGCAGCGTAGTGGGTTGGCCAGATACGCAGTATTTT. Translating it yields CASSVVGWPDTQYF. The chain links TRBV9 to TRBJ2-3; D is uncertain. V lost 0 bases to trimming and J lost 4 bases, with 9 bases between them. The CDR3 is 14 residues long. In germline, CDR1 is SGDLS, CDR2 YYNGEE.

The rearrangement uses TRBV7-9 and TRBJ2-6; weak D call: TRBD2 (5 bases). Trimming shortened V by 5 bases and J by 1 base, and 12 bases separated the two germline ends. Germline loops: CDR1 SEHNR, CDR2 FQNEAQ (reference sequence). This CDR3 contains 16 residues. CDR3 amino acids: CASSRVGESGANVLTF. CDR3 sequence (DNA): TGTGCCAGCAGCCGTGTCGGGGAATCTGGGGCCAACGTCCTGACTTTC. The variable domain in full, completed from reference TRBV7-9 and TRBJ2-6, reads DTGVSQNPRHKITKRGQNVTFRCDPISEHNRLYWYRQTLGQGPEFLTYFQNEAQLEKSRLLSDRFSAERPKGSFSTLEIQRTEQGDSAMYLCASSRVGESGANVLTFGAGSRLTVL.

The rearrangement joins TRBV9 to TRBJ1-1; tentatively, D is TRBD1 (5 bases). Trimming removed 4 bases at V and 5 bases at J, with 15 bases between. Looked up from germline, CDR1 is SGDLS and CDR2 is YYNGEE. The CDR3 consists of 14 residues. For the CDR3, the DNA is TGTGCCAGCAGCCCCTCGGGACCTTATACTGAAGCTTTCTTT. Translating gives CASSPSGPYTEAFF.

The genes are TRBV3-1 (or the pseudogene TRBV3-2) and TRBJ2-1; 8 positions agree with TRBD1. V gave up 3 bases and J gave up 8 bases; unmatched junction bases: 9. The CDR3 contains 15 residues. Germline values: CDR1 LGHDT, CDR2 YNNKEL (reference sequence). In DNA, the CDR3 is TGTGCCAGCAGCCATAGAAAGACAGGGGCTGATGAGCAGTTCTTC. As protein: CASSHRKTGADEQFF.

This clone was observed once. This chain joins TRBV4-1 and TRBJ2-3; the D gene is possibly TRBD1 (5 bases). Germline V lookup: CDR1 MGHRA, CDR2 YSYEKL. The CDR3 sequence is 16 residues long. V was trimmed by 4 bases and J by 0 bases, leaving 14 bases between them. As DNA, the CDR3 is TGCGCCAGCAGCCCCCTTGGGGCAGGGAGCACAGATACGCAGTATTTT. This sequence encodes CASSPLGAGSTDTQYF.

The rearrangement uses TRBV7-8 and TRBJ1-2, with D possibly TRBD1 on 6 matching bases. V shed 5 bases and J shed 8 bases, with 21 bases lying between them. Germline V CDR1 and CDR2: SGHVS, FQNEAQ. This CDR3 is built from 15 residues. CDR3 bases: TGTGCCAGCAGCCGAGCGGCAGGGGAACTGTACGGCTACACCTTC. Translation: CASSRAAGELYGYTF.